The clone carrying this TCR beta chain was recorded once. This entry comes from a study of blood T cell repertoires in COVID-19. Study-wide context: Spain, Italy and the United States supplied samples that represented acute and convalescent COVID-19. T cells, B-cell-depleted T cells, or PBMCs supplied cDNA or gDNA.

Germline assignment: CDR1 LNHDA and CDR2 SQIVND (reference sequence). Between the trimmed V and J ends, which lost 5 bases and 9 bases, there was a span of 14 bases. This CDR3 contains 14 residues. In the original workflow: Nucleated cell counts were estimated from reference gene primer amplification. Some clones are missing from TCRdb's copy, which holds only in-frame ones; the method was immunoSEQ multiplex PCR. That table gives V, J and clone size, and the DNA gave D and trimming. The sample has some 250,000 clones; around 88% are singletons. Sequencing input: peripheral blood. The V gene is TRBV19, the J gene TRBJ1-6; D might be TRBD1 (5 bases). The receptor was derived from a man under 40 with active or convalescent COVID-19. The CDR3 DNA reads TGTGCCAGTAGTCCAGAAGGGGAGGGTTCACCCCTCCACTTT. Translation: CASSPEGEGSPLHF.